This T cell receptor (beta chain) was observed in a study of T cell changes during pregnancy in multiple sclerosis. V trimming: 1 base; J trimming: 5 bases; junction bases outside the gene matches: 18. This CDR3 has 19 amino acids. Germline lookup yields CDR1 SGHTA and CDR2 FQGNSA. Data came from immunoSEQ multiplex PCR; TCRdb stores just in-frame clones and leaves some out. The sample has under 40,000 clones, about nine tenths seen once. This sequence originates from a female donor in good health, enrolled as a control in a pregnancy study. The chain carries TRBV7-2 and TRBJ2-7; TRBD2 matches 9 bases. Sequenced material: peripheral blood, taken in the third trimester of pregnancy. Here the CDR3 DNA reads TGTGCCAGCAGCTTAGTGGCCCGGTCCGGCGGGGGGGACCAGAACGAGCAGTACTTC. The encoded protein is CASSLVARSGGGDQNEQYF.